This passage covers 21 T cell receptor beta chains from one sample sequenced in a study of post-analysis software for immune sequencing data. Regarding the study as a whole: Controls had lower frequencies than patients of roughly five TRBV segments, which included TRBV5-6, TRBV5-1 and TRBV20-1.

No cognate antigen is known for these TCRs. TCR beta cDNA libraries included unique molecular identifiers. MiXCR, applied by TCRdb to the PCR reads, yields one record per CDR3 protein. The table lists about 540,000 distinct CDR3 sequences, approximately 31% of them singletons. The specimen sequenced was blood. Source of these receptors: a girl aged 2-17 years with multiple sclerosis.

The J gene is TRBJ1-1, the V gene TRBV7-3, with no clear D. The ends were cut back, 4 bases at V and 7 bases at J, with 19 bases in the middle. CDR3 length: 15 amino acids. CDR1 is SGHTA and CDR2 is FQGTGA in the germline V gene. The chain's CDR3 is CASSSGRTSKGEAFF. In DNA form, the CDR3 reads TGTGCCAGCAGCTCCGGGAGGACGAGCAAAGGTGAAGCTTTCTTT.

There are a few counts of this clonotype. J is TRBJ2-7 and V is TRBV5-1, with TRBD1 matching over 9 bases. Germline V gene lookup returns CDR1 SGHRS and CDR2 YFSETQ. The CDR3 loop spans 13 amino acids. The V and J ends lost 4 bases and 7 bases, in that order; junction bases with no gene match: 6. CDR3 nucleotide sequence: TGCGCCAGCAGCCCCGGGACAGGGAGGGAGCAGTACTTC. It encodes CASSPGTGREQYF.

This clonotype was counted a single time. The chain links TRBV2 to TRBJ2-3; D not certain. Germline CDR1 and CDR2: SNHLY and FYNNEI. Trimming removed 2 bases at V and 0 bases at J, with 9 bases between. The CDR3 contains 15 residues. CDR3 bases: TGTGCCAGCAGTGAAAGCGCTCCCAGCACAGATACGCAGTATTTT. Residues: CASSESAPSTDTQYF.

The CDR3 loop reads CASSEFHTSSYNEQFF. As DNA, the CDR3 is TGCGCCAGCAGTGAGTTCCACACGAGCTCCTACAATGAGCAGTTCTTC. This chain uses TRBV10-2 with TRBJ2-1; no definite D call. The germline V gene encodes CDR1 WSHSY and CDR2 SAAADI. CDR3 length equals 16 residues. The ends were cut back, 1 base at V and 0 bases at J, with 10 bases in the middle.

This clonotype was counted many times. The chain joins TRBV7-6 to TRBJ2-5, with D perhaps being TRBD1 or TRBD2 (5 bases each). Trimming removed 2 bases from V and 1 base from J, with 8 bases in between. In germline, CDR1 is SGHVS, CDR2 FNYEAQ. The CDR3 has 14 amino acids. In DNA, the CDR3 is TGTGCCAGCAGCTTATATGGGGGCCAAGAGACCCAGTACTTC. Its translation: CASSLYGGQETQYF.

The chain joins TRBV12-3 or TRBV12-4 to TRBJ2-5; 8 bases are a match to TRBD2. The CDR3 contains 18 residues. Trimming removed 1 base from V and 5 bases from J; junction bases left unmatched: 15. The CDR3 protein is CASSLVAGSNQGLETQYF. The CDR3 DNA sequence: TGTGCCAGCAGTTTAGTAGCGGGGTCCAACCAGGGACTCGAGACCCAGTACTTC.

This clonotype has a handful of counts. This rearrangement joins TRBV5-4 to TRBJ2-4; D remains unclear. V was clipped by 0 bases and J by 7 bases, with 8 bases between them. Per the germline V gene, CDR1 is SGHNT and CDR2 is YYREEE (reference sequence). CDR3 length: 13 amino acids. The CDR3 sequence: CASSLAPSNIQYF. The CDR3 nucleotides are TGTGCCAGCAGCTTGGCCCCCTCCAACATTCAGTACTTC.

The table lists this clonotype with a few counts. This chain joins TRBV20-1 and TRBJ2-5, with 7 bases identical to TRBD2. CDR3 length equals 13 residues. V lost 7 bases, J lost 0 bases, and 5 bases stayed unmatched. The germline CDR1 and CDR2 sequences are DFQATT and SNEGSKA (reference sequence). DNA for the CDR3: TGCAGTGTGCTAGCGGCCTACCAAGAGACCCAGTACTTC. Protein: CSVLAAYQETQYF.

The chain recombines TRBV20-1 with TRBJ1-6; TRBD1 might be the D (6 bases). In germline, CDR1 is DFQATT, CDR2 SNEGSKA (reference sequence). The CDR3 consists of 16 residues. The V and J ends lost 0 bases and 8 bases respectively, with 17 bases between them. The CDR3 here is CSARDPGRGKDSPLHF. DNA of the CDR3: TGCAGTGCTAGAGATCCGGGGAGGGGGAAGGATTCACCCCTCCACTTT.

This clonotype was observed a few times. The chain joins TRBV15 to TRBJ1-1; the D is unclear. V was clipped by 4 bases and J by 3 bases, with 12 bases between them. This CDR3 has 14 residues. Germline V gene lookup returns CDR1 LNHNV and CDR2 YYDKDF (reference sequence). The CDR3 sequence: CATSISEGDTEAFF. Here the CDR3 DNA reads TGTGCCACCAGCATTTCAGAGGGAGACACTGAAGCTTTCTTT.

CDR3 in amino acids: CASSSQLAGVRSEQFF. The DNA for the CDR3 is TGTGCCAGTAGTAGCCAACTAGCGGGGGTCCGTAGTGAGCAGTTCTTC. V is TRBV19 and J is TRBJ2-1; 11 positions match TRBD2. V was pared by 4 bases and J by 9 bases, with 11 bases of the junction left unmatched. CDR3 length equals 16 residues. The V gene's germline CDR1 is LNHDA and CDR2 SQIVND (reference sequence).

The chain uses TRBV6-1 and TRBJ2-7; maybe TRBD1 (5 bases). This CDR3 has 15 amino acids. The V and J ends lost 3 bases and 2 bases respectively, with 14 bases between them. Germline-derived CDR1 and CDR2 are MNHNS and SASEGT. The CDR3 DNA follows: TGTGCCAGCAGTGAGCGACCACAGGCCCCCTACGAGCAGTACTTC. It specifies CASSERPQAPYEQYF.

This CDR3 is CASSLAQDRPNNEQFF. CDR3 nucleotide sequence: TGTGCCAGCAGCTTAGCCCAGGACAGGCCCAACAATGAGCAGTTCTTC. The chain recombines TRBV7-9 with TRBJ2-1; 7 bases agree with TRBD1. The CDR3 is 16 amino acids. The germline V gene encodes CDR1 SEHNR and CDR2 FQNEAQ (reference sequence). After removal of 0 bases from V and 5 bases from J, the junction contained 7 bases not matched to a gene.

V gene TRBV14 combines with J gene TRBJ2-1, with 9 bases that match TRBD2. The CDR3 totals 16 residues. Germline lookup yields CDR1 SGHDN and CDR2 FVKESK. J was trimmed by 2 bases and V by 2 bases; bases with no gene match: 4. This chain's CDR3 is CASSQIAGVAYNEQFF. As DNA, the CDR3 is TGTGCCAGCAGCCAAATAGCGGGGGTCGCCTACAATGAGCAGTTCTTC. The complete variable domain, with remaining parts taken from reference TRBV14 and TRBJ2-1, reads EAGVTQFPSHSVIEKGQTVTLRCDPISGHDNLYWYRRVMGKEIKFLLHFVKESKQDESGMPNNRFLAERTGGTYSTLKVQPAELEDSGVYFCASSQIAGVAYNEQFFGPGTRLTVL.

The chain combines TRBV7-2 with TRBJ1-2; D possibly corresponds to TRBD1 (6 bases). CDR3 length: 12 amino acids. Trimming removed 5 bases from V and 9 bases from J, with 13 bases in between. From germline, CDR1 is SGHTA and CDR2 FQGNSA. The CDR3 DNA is TGTGCCAGCAGCACCCGGACAGTCTGCTACACCTTC. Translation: CASSTRTVCYTF.

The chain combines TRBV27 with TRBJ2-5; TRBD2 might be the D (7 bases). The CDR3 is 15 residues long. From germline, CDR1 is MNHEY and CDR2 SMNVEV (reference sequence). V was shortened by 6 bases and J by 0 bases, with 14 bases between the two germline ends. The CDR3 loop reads CASSWGGPNQETQYF. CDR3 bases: TGTGCCAGCAGCTGGGGGGGGCCTAACCAAGAGACCCAGTACTTC.

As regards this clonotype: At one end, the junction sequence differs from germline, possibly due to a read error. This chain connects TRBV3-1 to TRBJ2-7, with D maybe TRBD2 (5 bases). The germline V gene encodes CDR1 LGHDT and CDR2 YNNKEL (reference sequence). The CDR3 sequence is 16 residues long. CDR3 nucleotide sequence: TGTGCCAGCAGCCAAGAGGGCGAGGGAACCTCCTCCGAGCAGTACTTC. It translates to CASSQEGEGTSSEQYF.

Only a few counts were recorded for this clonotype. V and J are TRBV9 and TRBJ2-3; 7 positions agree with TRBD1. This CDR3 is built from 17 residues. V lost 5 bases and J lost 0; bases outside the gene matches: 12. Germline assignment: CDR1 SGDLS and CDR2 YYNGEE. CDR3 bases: TGTGCCAGCAGTCGAAAACGGACAGGAGCTAGCACAGATACGCAGTATTTT. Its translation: CASSRKRTGASTDTQYF.

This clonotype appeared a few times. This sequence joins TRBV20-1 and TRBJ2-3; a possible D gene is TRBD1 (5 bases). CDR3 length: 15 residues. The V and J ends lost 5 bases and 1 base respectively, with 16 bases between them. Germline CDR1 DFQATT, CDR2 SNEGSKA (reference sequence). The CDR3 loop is CSAAVGEGGTDTQYF. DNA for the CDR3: TGCAGTGCTGCAGTTGGGGAAGGGGGCACAGATACGCAGTATTTT.

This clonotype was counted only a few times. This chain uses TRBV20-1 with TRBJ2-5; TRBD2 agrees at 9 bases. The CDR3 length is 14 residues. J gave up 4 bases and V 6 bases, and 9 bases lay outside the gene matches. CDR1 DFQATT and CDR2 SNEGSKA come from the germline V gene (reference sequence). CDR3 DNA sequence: TGCAGTGCCCCCCCAAGCGGGGGGCCAGAGACCCAGTACTTC. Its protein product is CSAPPSGGPETQYF.

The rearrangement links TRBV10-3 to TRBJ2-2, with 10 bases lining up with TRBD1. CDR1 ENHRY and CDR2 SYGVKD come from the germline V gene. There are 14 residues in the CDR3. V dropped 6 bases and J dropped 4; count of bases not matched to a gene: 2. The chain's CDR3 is CAIRTGGTTGELFF. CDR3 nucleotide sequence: TGTGCCATCAGGACAGGGGGCACCACCGGGGAGCTGTTTTTT.